Many counts were recorded for the clone carrying this T cell receptor (beta chain). Antigen specificity is unknown. This sample was taken from a study of T cell repertoires in cytomegalovirus infection. Study details: A matching HLA type, together with CMV infection, was signaled by public TCR beta signatures. Whole-study findings and limits: Ex vivo, HLA-C-restricted CMV-specific TCR beta clonotypes prevailed over the rest of the response. Totalled public TCR beta family frequency picked out people who carried CMV plus the relevant HLA.

Germline assignment: CDR1 SGHRS and CDR2 YFSETQ. CDR3 size: 16 residues. The V segment lost 0 bases and the J segment 7 bases; nucleotides outside the gene matches: 4. Each CDR3 protein gets one entry after TCRdb re-called the reads with MiXCR. The sample holds around 210,000 distinct CDR3 sequences; around 6.6% are singletons and the top ten take about 6.3%. V is TRBV5-1 and J is TRBJ1-6; 10 nucleotides line up with TRBD1. The sequence came from a human donor in good health (CMV status not recorded). Some clones in this sample may be carry-over from other donors' samples. Sequencing was performed on PBMCs. The CDR3 here is CASSLATGGLNSPLHF. Here the CDR3 DNA reads TGCGCCAGCAGCTTGGCGACAGGGGGCTTAAATTCACCCCTCCACTTT.